This T cell receptor beta chain appears in the sequencing data of a study of shared clonotypes between healthy human individuals. Study-wide background: Researchers drew samples from two women and a few men aged 18 to 49. The study's findings and limits: Deeper or shallower sequencing was expected to change how clonotypes are shared among donors.

Genomic DNA of each subset was evenly split across several immunoSEQ plates. When replicate PCRs were run on unsorted PBMC, they used roughly 270 ng DNA, approximately 33,000 T cell genomes. The method was immunoSEQ multiplex PCR; TCRdb's version includes in-frame clones alone and lacks a portion of them. The table has approximately 470,000 clones, 81% seen once; the top ten hold 12%. Details on this clone: The antigen is unknown.

This CDR3 contains 13 residues. Germline V gene sequence: CDR1 MNHEY, CDR2 SVGAGI. The V end lost 5 bases, the J end lost 3 bases, and 10 bases lay between the germline ends. The rearrangement joins TRBV6-5 to TRBJ1-1; D might be TRBD1 (5 bases). The TCR was taken from a woman between 40 and 50 years old in good health. Some clones in this sample may be carry-over from other donors' samples. The sample was PBMCs. CDR3 sequence reads: CASSKSGYTEAFF. DNA for the CDR3: TGTGCCAGCAGTAAATCAGGGTACACTGAAGCTTTCTTT.